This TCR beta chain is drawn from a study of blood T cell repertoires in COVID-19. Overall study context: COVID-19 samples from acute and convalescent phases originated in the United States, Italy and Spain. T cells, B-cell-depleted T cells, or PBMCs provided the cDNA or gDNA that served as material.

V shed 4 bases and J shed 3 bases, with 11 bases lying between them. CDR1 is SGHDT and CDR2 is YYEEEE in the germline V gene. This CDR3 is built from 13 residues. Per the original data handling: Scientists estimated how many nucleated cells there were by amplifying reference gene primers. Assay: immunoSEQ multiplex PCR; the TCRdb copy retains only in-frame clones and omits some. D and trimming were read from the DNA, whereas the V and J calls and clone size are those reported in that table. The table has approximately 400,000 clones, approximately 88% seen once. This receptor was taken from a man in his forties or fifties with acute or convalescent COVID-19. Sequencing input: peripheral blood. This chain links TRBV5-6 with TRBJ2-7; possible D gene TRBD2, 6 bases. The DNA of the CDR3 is TGTGCCAGCAGCCTCGGGAGTCACTACGAGCAGTACTTC. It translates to CASSLGSHYEQYF.